This entry is about one T cell receptor beta chain. Its antigen is unidentified. The entry originates in a study of radiotherapy plus CTLA-4 blockade in lung cancer. On the study more broadly: An objective response was seen in around 17% of patients, and disease control in more than 25%. Study-wide points: TCR clones originating in tumors grew in number in blood after radiotherapy plus ipilimumab.

Participants had chemo-refractory metastatic non-small-cell lung cancer and were treated with focal radiation plus ipilimumab CTLA-4 blockade. TCRdb's copy holds only in-frame clones and misses some; the assay was immunoSEQ multiplex PCR. The sample records 57,000 or so clones, 77% being singletons. Germline V gene lookup returns CDR1 SGHNT and CDR2 YYREEE (reference sequence). Trimming cost V 3 bases and J 1 base, with 16 bases left between them. There are 16 residues in the CDR3. The sample here was peripheral blood, taken from a patient treated with radiotherapy plus ipilimumab. The V call is TRBV5-4, the J call TRBJ1-1; D is unresolved. This receptor was taken from a human donor with non-small cell lung cancer who had a complete response to radiotherapy plus ipilimumab. DNA of the CDR3: TGTGCCAGCAGCTCCCGGACGGTGCCTACGAACACTGAAGCTTTCTTT. Amino acids: CASSSRTVPTNTEAFF.